These 10 T cell receptor beta chains originate from one sample sequenced in a study of blood T cell repertoires in COVID-19. TCRdb keeps only in-frame clones here, not all; method: immunoSEQ multiplex PCR. The sample shows some 150,000 clones, 70% to 90% of them seen only once. Sequencing was done on a sample of PBMCs or T cells enriched from blood (not recorded which). All receptors come from a woman in her twenties or thirties with acute COVID-19.

The V and J genes are TRBV19 and TRBJ1-5; D is possibly TRBD1 (6 bases). V gave up 5 bases and J gave up 0 bases, with 11 bases separating them. The length of the CDR3 is 15 residues. Germline V gene lookup returns CDR1 LNHDA and CDR2 SQIVND (reference sequence). CDR3 protein: CASSPTGRSNQPQHF. The CDR3 DNA reads as TGTGCCAGTAGTCCTACAGGGCGTAGCAATCAGCCCCAGCATTTT.

This chain uses TRBV6-1 with TRBJ1-5, with D unresolved. Trimming took 2 bases from V and 1 from J, leaving 9 bases between them. Germline V gene data show CDR1 as MNHNS and CDR2 as SASEGT. The CDR3 extends over 15 amino acids. The CDR3 DNA is TGTGCCAGCAGTGAATGGTTGGGCAGCAATCAGCCCCAGCATTTT. Its protein product is CASSEWLGSNQPQHF.

The genes are TRBV11-1 and TRBJ1-1, with no clear D. The CDR3 is 13 amino acids. V dropped 6 bases and J dropped 1 base, with 9 bases sitting between them. Germline V gene lookup returns CDR1 SGHAT and CDR2 FQDESV (reference sequence). CDR3 region: CASRPEGNTEAFF. CDR3 sequence (DNA): TGTGCCAGCAGACCGGAGGGGAACACTGAAGCTTTCTTT.

V gene TRBV28 combines with J gene TRBJ2-3; the match to TRBD2 covers 9 bases. Trimming took 6 bases from V and 4 from J; bases not matched to a gene: 11. Per the germline V gene, CDR1 is MDHEN and CDR2 is SYDVKM. The CDR3 runs 16 residues. This CDR3 is CASSRVGREGSDTQYF. As DNA, the CDR3 is TGTGCCAGCAGCCGCGTGGGGCGGGAGGGCTCAGATACGCAGTATTTT.

This chain joins TRBV19 and TRBJ1-3; maybe TRBD1 (6 bases). Per the germline V gene, CDR1 is LNHDA and CDR2 is SQIVND (reference sequence). The CDR3 covers 15 residues. Between the trimmed V and J ends, which lost 6 bases and 0 bases, there was a span of 12 bases. The CDR3 nucleotides are TGTGCCAGTAGACTCACAGGGCACTCTGGAAACACCATATATTTT. Amino acids: CASRLTGHSGNTIYF.

This clone appeared a single time. The rearrangement uses TRBV3-1 (or the pseudogene TRBV3-2) and TRBJ1-3; 9 positions agree with TRBD1. This CDR3 is built from 14 residues. Germline V gives CDR1 LGHDT, CDR2 YNNKEL (reference sequence). With V trimmed by 5 bases and J by 4 bases, 3 bases remained unmatched. The CDR3: CASSLQGAGNTIYF. The DNA for the CDR3 is TGTGCCAGCAGCTTACAGGGGGCAGGAAACACCATATATTTT.

This rearrangement joins TRBV6-5 to TRBJ1-2; unclear D gene. Trimming cost V 5 bases and J 8 bases, with 15 bases left between them. The CDR3 totals 13 residues. Germline CDR1 MNHEY, CDR2 SVGAGI. In DNA, the CDR3 is TGTGCCAGCAGTACCCACTATGAGGAAGGCTACACCTTC. As protein: CASSTHYEEGYTF.

The V call is TRBV4-2, the J call TRBJ1-2; D is undetermined. V shed 1 base and J shed 2 bases, with 8 bases lying between them. Germline V CDR1 and CDR2: LGHNA, YNFKEQ. CDR3 length equals 14 residues. The CDR3 bases are TGTGCCAGCAGCCAAGCAGCGGCGAACTATGGCTACACCTTC. It specifies CASSQAAANYGYTF.

This sequence joins TRBV27 and TRBJ1-5; D unclear. V was clipped by 5 bases and J by 0 bases, with 14 bases between them. This CDR3 contains 16 residues. The germline gives CDR1 MNHEY, CDR2 SMNVEV (reference sequence). This CDR3 is CASSGSPGYSNQPQHF. The CDR3 nucleotides read TGTGCCAGCAGTGGATCCCCAGGTTATAGCAATCAGCCCCAGCATTTT.

The chain joins TRBV27 to TRBJ1-5, with TRBD1 as a possible D gene (6 bases). Trimming left V 5 bases short and J 2 bases short, with 7 bases between. The CDR3 runs 13 residues. Germline CDR1 MNHEY, CDR2 SMNVEV (reference sequence). Written as DNA, the CDR3 is TGTGCCAGCAGTCGGACAGGCAATCAGCCCCAGCATTTT. Its translation: CASSRTGNQPQHF.